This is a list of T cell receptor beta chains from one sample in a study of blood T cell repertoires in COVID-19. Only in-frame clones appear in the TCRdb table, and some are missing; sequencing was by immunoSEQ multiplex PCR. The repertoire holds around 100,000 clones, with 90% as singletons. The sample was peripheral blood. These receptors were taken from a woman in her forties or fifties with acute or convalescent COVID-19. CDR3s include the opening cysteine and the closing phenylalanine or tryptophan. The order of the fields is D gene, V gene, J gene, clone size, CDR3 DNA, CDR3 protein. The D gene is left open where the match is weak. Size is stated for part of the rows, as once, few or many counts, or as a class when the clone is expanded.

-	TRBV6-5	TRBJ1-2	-	TGTGCCAGCAGCCGACAGAAGCACTATGGCTACACCTTC	CASSRQKHYGYTF
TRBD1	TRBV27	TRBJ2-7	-	TGTGCCAGCAGTTTATCGGGACAGGGGACCTACGAGCAGTACTTC	CASSLSGQGTYEQYF
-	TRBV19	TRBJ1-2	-	TGTGCCAGTACTGAGGGGAGGGCTAACTATGGCTACACCTTC	CASTEGRANYGYTF
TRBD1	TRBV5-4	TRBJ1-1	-	TGTGCCAGCAGAAACGGACAGGGCGACACTGAAGCTTTCTTT	CASRNGQGDTEAFF
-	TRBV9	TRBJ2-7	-	TGTGCCAGCAGCGTGGGGACAACCTACGAGCAGTACTTC	CASSVGTTYEQYF
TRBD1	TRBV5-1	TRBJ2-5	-	TGCGCCAGCAGCTTTTCATCAGGGGGCGAGACCCAGTACTTC	CASSFSSGGETQYF
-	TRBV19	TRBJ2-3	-	TGTGCCAGTAGTATAACGAGCGGCTTCTCTAGCACAGATACGCAGTATTTT	CASSITSGFSSTDTQYF
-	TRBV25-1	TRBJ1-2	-	TGTGCCAGACGGGGGGACTTCTGTTCCCACCACTATGGCTACACCTTC	CARRGDFCSHHYGYTF
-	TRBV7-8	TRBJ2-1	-	TGTGCCAGCAGAGCTTTCCCCCAGGACAATGAGCAGTTCTTC	CASRAFPQDNEQFF
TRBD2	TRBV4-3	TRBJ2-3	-	TGCGCCAGCAGCCAAGATCGGGGTAGCGGGAATACGCAGTATTTT	CASSQDRGSGNTQYF
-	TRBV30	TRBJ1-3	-	TGTGCCTGGAGTAGGGGTGCTGACTCTGGAAACACCATATATTTT	CAWSRGADSGNTIYF
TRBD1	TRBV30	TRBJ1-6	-	TGTGCCTCCTGGGACAGCTATAATTCACCCCTCCACTTT	CASWDSYNSPLHF
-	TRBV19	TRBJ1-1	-	TGTGCCAGTAGCCGGAGCACTGAAGCTTTCTTT	CASSRSTEAFF
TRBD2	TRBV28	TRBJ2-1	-	TGTGCCAGCAGTTTGTCTAGCGGGGCGCAGTTCTTC	CASSLSSGAQFF
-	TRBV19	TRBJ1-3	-	TGTGCCAGTAGTATAATGAGTTTCGCTGGAAACACCATATATTTT	CASSIMSFAGNTIYF
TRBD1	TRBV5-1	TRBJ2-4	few	TGCGCCAGCAGCTCGGGACAGGGGGATGCCAAAAACATTCAGTACTTC	CASSSGQGDAKNIQYF
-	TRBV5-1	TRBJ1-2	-	TGCGCCAGCAGCACGACCGGGAGGTTATATGGCTACACCTTC	CASSTTGRLYGYTF
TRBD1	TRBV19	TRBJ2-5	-	TGTGCCAGTTCGACAGGGTACCAAGAGACCCAGTACTTC	CASSTGYQETQYF
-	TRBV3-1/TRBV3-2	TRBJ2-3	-	TGTGCCAGCAGAGGGGGGGCTATAGATACGCAGTATTTT	CASRGGAIDTQYF
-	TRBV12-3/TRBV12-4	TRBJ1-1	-	TGTGCCAGCAGACCTCCGGGTAACACTGAAGCTTTCTTT	CASRPPGNTEAFF
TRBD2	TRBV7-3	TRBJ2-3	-	TGTGCCAGCAGCGCTACTAGCGGGGGGGCGGATACGCAGTATTTT	CASSATSGGADTQYF
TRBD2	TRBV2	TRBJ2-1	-	TGTGCCAGCAACCCGGGACTAGCGGCCTACAATGAGCAGTTCTTC	CASNPGLAAYNEQFF
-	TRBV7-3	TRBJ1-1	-	TGTGCCAGCAGCACCTCAGGGGTTGCTGAAGCTTTCTTT	CASSTSGVAEAFF
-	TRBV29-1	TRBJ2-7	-	TGCAGCGTTATACCGGGACTCCAGAAGAATGACGAGCAGTACTTC	CSVIPGLQKNDEQYF
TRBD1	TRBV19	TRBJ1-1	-	TGTGCCAGTAGTACCCACAGGGGGCAAGACACTGAAGCTTTCTTT	CASSTHRGQDTEAFF
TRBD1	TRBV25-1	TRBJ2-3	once	TGTGCCAGCAGTGTTAGACAGGGTTTCGGCACAGATACGCAGTATTTT	CASSVRQGFGTDTQYF
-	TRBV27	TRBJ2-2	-	TGTGCCAGCAGTCCAGAAATCCACGGGGAGCTGTTTTTT	CASSPEIHGELFF
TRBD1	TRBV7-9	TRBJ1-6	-	TGTGCCAGCAGCTTTTGGGTCAGGGGGCCCCCTTGGAATTCACCCCTCCACTTT	CASSFWVRGPPWNSPLHF
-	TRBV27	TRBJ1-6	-	TGTGCCAGCAGTCTGAACAGGAACAATAATTCACCCCTCCACTTT	CASSLNRNNNSPLHF
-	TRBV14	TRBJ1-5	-	TGTGCCAGCAGCCAAGATGGGGGGGGAGGCAATCAGCCCCAGCATTTT	CASSQDGGGGNQPQHF
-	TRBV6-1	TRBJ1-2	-	TGTGCCAGCAGTGAAGGTTTAGCCCCAGGGTTCAGCTACACCTTC	CASSEGLAPGFSYTF
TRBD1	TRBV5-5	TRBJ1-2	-	TGTGCCAGCAGCACATCCGGGACAGGGGTCGTCTACACCTTC	CASSTSGTGVVYTF
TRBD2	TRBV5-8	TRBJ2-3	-	TGTGCCAGCAGCTTGAATCAGCGGGGGACAGATACGCAGTATTTT	CASSLNQRGTDTQYF
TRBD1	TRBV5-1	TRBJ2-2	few	TGCGCCAGCAGCTCGGACAGGACGAACACCGGGGAGCTGTTTTTT	CASSSDRTNTGELFF
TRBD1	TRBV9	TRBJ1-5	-	TGTGCCAGCAGGGGGACAGGGCGAAATCAGCCCCAGCATTTT	CASRGTGRNQPQHF
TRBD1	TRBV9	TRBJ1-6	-	TGTGCCAGCAGCCCCCGGGACAGGACTAATTCACCCCTCCACTTT	CASSPRDRTNSPLHF
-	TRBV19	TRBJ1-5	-	TGTGCCAGTAGTATTGGGCCGGAGGGCAATCAGCCCCAGCATTTT	CASSIGPEGNQPQHF
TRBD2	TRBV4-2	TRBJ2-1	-	TGTGCCAGCAGCCCGGATAGCGGGAGTAGCAATGAGCAGTTCTTC	CASSPDSGSSNEQFF
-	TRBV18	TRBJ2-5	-	TGTGCCAGCTCCCCGCGGAGAGTCGGAGGAGAGACCCAGTACTTC	CASSPRRVGGETQYF
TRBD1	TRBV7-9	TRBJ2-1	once	TGTGCCAGCAGCTTAAGGGGGCAACATGAGCAGTTCTTC	CASSLRGQHEQFF
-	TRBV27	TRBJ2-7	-	TGTGCCAGCTCATTATCGGGTGGCGAGCAGTACTTC	CASSLSGGEQYF
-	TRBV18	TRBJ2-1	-	TGTGCCAGCTCACCACCGTACCCAGGGGAAAACAATGAGCAGTTCTTC	CASSPPYPGENNEQFF
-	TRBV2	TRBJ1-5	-	TGTGCCAGCAGTGTGTATTTGAGCAATCAGCCCCAGCATTTT	CASSVYLSNQPQHF
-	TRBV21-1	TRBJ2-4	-	TGTGCCAGCAGCAAAGCCCCGGGACAGGGGATCGTCTGGTACATTCAGTACTTC	CASSKAPGQGIVWYIQYF
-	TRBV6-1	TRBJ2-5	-	TGTGCCAGCAGGGAAGCTACCTTGCAGGAGACCCAGTACTTC	CASREATLQETQYF
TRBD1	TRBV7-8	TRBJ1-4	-	TGTGCCAGCAGCTTAAACCCGGCCAGGGGGGATGAAAAACTGTTTTTT	CASSLNPARGDEKLFF
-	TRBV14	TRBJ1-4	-	TGTGCCAGCAGCCAGGGCCTAGGGGTCCAGAATGAAAAACTGTTTTTT	CASSQGLGVQNEKLFF
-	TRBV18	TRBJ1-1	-	TGTGCCAGCTCACCCATAGGACGGGGGTACACTGAAGCTTTCTTT	CASSPIGRGYTEAFF
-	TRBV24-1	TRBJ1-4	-	TGTGCCACCAGTGTGAGAGCAACTAATGAAAAACTGTTTTTT	CATSVRATNEKLFF
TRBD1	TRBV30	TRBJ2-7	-	TGTGCCTGGAGAGACAGGGACTACGAGCAGTACTTC	CAWRDRDYEQYF
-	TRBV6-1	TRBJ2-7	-	TGTGCCAGCAGTGAGAACTCGTACGAGCAGTACTTC	CASSENSYEQYF
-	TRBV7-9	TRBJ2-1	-	TGTGCCAGCAGCCCGACAGGAGTGTCCTACAATGAGCAGTTCTTC	CASSPTGVSYNEQFF
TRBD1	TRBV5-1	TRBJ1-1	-	TGCGCCAGCAGCACACAGACAGGGTTCGAGAAATTCTTT	CASSTQTGFEKFF